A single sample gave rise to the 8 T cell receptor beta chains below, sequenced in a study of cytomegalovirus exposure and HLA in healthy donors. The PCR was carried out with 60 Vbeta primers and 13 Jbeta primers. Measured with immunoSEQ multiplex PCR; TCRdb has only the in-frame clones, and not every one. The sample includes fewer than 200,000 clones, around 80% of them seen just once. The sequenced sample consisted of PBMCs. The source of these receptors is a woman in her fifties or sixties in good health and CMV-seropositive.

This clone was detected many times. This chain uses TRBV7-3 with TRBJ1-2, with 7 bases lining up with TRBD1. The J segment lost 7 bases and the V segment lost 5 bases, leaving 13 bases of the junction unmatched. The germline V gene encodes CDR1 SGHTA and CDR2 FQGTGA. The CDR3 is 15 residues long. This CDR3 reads CASSDQGGLPSGYTF. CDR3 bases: TGTGCCAGCAGCGACCAGGGGGGACTCCCCTCTGGCTACACCTTC.

The CDR3 reads CASSLTGGRFNTEAFF. In nucleotides, the CDR3 is TGTGCCAGCAGCTTGACAGGGGGTAGGTTTAACACTGAAGCTTTCTTT. This rearrangement joins TRBV7-2 to TRBJ1-1; 9 bases are shared with TRBD1. This CDR3 spans 16 amino acids. Germline CDR1 SGHTA, CDR2 FQGNSA. V was pared by 3 bases and J by 2 bases, with 7 bases of the junction left unmatched.

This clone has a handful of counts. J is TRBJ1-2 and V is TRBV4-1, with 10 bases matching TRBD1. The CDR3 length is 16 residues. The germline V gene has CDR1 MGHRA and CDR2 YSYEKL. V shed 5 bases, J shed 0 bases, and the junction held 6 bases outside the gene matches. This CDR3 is CASSTWTGGPNYGYTF. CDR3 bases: TGCGCCAGCAGCACTTGGACAGGGGGACCTAACTATGGCTACACCTTC.

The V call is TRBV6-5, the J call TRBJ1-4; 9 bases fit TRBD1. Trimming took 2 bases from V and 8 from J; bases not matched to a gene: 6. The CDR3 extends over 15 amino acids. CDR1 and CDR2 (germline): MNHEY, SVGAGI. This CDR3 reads CASSYHRGLGEKLFF. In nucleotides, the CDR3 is TGTGCCAGCAGTTACCACAGGGGGCTGGGAGAAAAACTGTTTTTT.

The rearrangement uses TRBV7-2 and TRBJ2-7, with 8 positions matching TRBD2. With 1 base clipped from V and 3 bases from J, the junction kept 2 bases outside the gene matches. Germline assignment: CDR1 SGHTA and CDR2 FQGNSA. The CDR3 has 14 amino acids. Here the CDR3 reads CASSLGRGDYEQYF. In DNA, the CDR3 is TGTGCCAGCAGCTTAGGGCGGGGGGACTACGAGCAGTACTTC.

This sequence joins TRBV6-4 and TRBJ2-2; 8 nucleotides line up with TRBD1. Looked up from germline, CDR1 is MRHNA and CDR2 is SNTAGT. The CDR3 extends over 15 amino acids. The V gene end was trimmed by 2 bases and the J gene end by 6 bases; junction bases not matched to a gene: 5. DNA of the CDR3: TGTGCCAGCAGTGACACGAGGACAGGGTCCGGGGAGCTGTTTTTT. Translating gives CASSDTRTGSGELFF.

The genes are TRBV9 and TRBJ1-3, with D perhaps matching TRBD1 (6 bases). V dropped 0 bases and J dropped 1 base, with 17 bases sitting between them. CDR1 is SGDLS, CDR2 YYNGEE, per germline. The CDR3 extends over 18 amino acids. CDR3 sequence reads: CASSVAPPGQLSGNTIYF. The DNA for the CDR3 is TGTGCCAGCAGCGTAGCCCCCCCCGGACAGCTATCTGGAAACACCATATATTTT.

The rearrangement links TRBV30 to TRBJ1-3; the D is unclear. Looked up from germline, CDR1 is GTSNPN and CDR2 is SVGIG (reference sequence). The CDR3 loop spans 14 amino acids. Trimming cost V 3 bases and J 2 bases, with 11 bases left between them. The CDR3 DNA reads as TGTGCCTGGAGCACACGGACTGCTGGAAACACCATATATTTT. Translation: CAWSTRTAGNTIYF.